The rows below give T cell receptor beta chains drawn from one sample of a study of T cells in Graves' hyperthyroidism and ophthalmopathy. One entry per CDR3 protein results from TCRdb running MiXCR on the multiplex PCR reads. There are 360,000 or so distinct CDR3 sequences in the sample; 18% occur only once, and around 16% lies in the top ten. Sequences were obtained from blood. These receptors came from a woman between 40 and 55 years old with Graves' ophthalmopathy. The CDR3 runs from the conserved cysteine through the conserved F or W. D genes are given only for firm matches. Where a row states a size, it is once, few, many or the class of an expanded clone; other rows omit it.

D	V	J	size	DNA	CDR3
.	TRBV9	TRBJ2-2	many	TGTGCCAGCAGCGTAGGGTCCGGGGAGCTGTTTTTT	CASSVGSGELFF
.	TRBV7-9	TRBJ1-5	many	TGTGCCAGCAGCTTAGACTTGCCGGGTCAGCCCCAGCATTTT	CASSLDLPGQPQHF
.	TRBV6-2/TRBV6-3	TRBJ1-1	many	TGTGCCAGCAGTCTCCTACGGGGGAACACTGAAGCTTTCTTT	CASSLLRGNTEAFF
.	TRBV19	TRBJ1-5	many	TGTGCCAGTAGTATTAACAGGGCCAATCAGCCCCAGCATTTT	CASSINRANQPQHF
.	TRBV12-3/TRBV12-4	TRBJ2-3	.	TGTGCCAGCAGTTTTACGGGATTCACAGATACGCAGTATTTT	CASSFTGFTDTQYF
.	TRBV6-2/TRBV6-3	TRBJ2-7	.	TGTGCCAGCAGTGCTGGGAATTTCTACGAGCAGTACTTC	CASSAGNFYEQYF
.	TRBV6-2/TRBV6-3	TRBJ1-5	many	TGTGCCAGCAGTAACCCCCGAGGGTCGAGCAATCAGCCCCAGCATTTT	CASSNPRGSSNQPQHF
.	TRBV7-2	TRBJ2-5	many	TGTGCCAGCAGCCCGGCAGGGCAGCAAGAGACCCAGTACTTC	CASSPAGQQETQYF
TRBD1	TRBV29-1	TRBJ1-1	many	TGCAGCGTCGGACAGGGCTCCTTTTTAGGCACTGAAGCTTTCTTT	CSVGQGSFLGTEAFF
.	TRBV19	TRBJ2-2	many	TGTGCCAGTAGTATAGATCTCTCTTTCCGCCCGACGAACACCGGGGAGCTGTTTTTT	CASSIDLSFRPTNTGELFF
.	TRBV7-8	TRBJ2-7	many	TGTGCCAGCAGCTTAGCAGGGTGGGGGGAGCAGTACTTC	CASSLAGWGEQYF
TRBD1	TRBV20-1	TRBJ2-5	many	TGCAGTGCCTTAAAAAGCCAGGGGGCTGTGACCCAGTACTTC	CSALKSQGAVTQYF
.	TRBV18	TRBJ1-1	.	TGTGCCAGCTCACCAGCAGCAGGTACTAACACTGAAGCTTTCTTT	CASSPAAGTNTEAFF
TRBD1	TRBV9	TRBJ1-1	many	TGTGCCAGCAGCGCAAAGACAGGGATAGACACTGAAGCTTTCTTT	CASSAKTGIDTEAFF
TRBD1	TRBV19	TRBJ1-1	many	TGTGCCAGTAGTACGACAGGGGGGAGGACTGAAGCTTTCTTT	CASSTTGGRTEAFF
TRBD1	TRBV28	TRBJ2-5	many	TGTGCCAGCAGTTCTGGACAGGGGGCGACTTGGATGGAGACCCAGTACTTC	CASSSGQGATWMETQYF
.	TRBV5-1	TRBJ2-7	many	TGCGCCAGCAGCTTGGATGGGAGACAGTACGAGCAGTACTTC	CASSLDGRQYEQYF
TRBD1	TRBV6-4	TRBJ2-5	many	TGTGCCAGCAGTCGATCAGGGGGCGGCGGGACCCAGTACTTC	CASSRSGGGGTQYF
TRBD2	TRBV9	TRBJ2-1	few	TGTGCCAGCAGCGTAGTTAGCGGGAGGGGATCTTGGTCCTACAATGAGCAGTTCTTC	CASSVVSGRGSWSYNEQFF
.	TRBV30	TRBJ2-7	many	TGTGCCTGGAGGGAAGCGGCCAGCACCTACGAGCAGTACTTC	CAWREAASTYEQYF
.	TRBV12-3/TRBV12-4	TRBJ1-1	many	TGTGCCAGCACCCAATTCGGTCTTGTTGAAGCTTTCTTT	CASTQFGLVEAFF
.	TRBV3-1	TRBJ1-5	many	TGTGCCAGCAGCCAATACGCGAGCGTAAATCAGCCCCAGCATTTT	CASSQYASVNQPQHF
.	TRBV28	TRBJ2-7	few	TGTGCCAGCAGTTACCATAGCAACGAGCAGTACTTC	CASSYHSNEQYF
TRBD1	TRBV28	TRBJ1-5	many	TGTGCCAGCAGCCATACAACAGGGGATCAGCCCCAGCATTTT	CASSHTTGDQPQHF